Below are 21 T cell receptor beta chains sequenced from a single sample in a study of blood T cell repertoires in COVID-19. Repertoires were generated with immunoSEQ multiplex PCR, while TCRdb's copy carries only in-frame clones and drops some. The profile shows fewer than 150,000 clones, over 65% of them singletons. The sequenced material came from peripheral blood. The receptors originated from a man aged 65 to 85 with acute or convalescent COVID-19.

CDR3 region: CATSDKQGYQPQHF. The CDR3 DNA is TGTGCCACCAGTGATAAACAGGGGTATCAGCCCCAGCATTTT. V gene TRBV24-1 combines with J gene TRBJ1-5; 7 bases are shared with TRBD1. CDR3 length: 14 amino acids. The trim removed 3 bases at V and 5 bases at J, leaving 3 bases unmatched. Germline V CDR1 and CDR2: KGHDR, SFDVKD.

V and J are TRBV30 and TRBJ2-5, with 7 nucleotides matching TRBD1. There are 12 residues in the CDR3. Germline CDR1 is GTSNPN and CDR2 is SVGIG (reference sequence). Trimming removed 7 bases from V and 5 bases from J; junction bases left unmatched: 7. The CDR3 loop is CAFTGAWETQYF. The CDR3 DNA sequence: TGTGCCTTCACAGGGGCTTGGGAGACCCAGTACTTC.

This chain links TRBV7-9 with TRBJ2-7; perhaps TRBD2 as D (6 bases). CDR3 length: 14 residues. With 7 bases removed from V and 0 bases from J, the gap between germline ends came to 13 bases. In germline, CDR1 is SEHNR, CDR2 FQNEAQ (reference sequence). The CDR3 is CASTQGGSSYEQYF. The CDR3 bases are TGTGCCAGCACCCAAGGAGGGAGCTCCTACGAGCAGTACTTC.

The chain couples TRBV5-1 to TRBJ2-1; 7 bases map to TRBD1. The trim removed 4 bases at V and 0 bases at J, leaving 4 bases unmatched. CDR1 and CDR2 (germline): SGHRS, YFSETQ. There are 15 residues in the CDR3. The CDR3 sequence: CASSMGQSSYNEQFF. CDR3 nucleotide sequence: TGCGCCAGCAGCATGGGACAGAGCTCCTACAATGAGCAGTTCTTC.

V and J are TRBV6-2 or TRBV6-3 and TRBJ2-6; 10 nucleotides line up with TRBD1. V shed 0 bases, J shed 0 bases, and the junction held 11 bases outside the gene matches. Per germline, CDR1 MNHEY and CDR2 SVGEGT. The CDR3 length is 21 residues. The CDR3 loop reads CASSYSRTGGVRGSGANVLTF. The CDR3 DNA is TGTGCCAGCAGTTACTCGAGGACAGGGGGAGTCAGGGGCTCTGGGGCCAACGTCCTGACTTTC.

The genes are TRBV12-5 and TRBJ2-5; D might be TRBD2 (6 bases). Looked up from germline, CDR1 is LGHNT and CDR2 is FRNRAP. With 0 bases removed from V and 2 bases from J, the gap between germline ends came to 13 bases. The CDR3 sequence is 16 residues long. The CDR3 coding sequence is TGTGCTAGTGGTTTGGTAAAAGGCGGGAAACAAGAGACCCAGTACTTC. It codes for CASGLVKGGKQETQYF.

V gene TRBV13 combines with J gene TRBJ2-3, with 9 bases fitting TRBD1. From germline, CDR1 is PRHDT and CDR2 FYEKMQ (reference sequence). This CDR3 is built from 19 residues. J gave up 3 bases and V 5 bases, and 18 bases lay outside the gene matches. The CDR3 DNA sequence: TGTGCCAGCAGCCCAACGGGACAGGGAGTCATCACCGGGACAGATACGCAGTATTTT. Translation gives CASSPTGQGVITGTDTQYF.

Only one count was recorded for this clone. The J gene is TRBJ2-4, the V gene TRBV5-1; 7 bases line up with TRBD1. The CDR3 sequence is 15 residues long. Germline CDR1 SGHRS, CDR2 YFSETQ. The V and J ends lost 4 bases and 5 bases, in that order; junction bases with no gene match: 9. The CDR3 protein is CASSIGTGVQNIQYF. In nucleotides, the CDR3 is TGCGCCAGCAGCATAGGAACAGGGGTCCAAAACATTCAGTACTTC.

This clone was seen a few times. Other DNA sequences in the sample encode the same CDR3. CDR3 in DNA: TGTGCCAGCAGCGTAGGCGGGGGTGATGGCTACACCTTC. Amino acid sequence: CASSVGGGDGYTF. The chain couples TRBV9 to TRBJ1-2; tentative D call: TRBD1 (5 bases). V gave up 0 bases and J gave up 6 bases, with 9 bases separating them. There are 13 residues in the CDR3. Per the germline V gene, CDR1 is SGDLS and CDR2 is YYNGEE. Using reference TRBV9 and TRBJ1-2 for the parts outside the CDR3, the full variable domain is DSGVTQTPKHLITATGQRVTLRCSPRSGDLSVYWYQQSLDQGLQFLIQYYNGEERAKGNILERFSAQQFPDLHSELNLSSLELGDSALYFCASSVGGGDGYTFGSGTRLTVV.

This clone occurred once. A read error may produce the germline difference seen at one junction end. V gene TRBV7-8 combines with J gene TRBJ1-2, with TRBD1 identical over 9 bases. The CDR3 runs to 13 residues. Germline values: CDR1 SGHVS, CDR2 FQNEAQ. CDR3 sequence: CASSLITQGALPF. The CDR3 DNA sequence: TGTGCCAGCAGCTTAATAACACAGGGGGCGCTTCCCTTC.

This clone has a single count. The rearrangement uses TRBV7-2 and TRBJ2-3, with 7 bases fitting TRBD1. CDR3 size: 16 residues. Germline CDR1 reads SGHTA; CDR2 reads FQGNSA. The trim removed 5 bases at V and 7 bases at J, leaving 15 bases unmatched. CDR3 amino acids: CASSNRTGRGSHTQYF. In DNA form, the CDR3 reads TGTGCCAGCAGCAACAGGACAGGAAGAGGGTCCCATACGCAGTATTTT.

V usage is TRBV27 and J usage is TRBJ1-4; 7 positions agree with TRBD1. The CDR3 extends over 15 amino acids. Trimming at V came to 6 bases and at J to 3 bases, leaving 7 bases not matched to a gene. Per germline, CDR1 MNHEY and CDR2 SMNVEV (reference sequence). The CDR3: CASSPLGTANEKLFF. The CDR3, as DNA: TGTGCCAGCAGCCCCCTCGGGACAGCTAATGAAAAACTGTTTTTT.

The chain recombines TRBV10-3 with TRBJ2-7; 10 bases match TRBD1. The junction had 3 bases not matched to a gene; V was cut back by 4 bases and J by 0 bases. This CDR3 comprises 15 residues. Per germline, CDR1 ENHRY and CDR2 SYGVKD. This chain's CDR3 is CAISVGQGGSYEQYF. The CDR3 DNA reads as TGTGCCATCAGTGTTGGACAGGGGGGCTCCTACGAGCAGTACTTC.

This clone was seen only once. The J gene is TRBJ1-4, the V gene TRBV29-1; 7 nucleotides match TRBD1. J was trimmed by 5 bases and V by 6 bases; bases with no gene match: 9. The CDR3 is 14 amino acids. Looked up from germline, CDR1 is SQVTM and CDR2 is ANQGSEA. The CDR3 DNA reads TGCAGCGTATTGGACAGACAGGGAAATGAAAAACTGTTTTTT. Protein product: CSVLDRQGNEKLFF.

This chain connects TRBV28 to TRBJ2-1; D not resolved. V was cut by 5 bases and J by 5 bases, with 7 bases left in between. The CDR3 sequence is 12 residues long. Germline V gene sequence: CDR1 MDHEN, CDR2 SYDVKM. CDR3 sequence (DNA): TGTGCCAGCAGTCCCCGGGACAATGAGCAGTTCTTC. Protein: CASSPRDNEQFF. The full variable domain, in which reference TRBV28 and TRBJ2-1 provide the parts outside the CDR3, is DVKVTQSSRYLVKRTGEKVFLECVQDMDHENMFWYRQDPGLGLRLIYFSYDVKMKEKGDIPEGYSVSREKKERFSLILESASTNQTSMYLCASSPRDNEQFFGPGTRLTVL.

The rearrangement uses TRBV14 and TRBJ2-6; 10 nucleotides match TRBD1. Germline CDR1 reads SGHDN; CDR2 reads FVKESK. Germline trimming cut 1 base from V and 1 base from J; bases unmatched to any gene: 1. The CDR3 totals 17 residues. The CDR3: CASSQGTGGSGANVLTF. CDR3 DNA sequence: TGTGCCAGCAGCCAAGGGACAGGGGGGTCTGGGGCCAACGTCCTGACTTTC.

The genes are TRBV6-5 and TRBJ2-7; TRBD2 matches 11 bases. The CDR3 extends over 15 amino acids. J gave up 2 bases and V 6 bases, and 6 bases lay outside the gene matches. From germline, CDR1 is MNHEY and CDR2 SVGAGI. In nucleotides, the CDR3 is TGTGCCAGCAGCCCGACTAGCGGGGCGGCCTACGAGCAGTACTTC. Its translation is CASSPTSGAAYEQYF.

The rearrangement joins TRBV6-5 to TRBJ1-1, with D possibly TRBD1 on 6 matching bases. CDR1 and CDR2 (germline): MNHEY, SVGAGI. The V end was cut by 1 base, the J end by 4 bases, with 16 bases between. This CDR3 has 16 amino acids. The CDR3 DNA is TGTGCCAGCAGTTACTGGGGGGGAGGGGGGTCCACTGAAGCTTTCTTT. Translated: CASSYWGGGGSTEAFF.

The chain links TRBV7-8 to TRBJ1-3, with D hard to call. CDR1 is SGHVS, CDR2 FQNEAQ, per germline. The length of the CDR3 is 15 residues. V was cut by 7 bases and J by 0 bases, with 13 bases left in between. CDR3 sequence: CASKDYVFSGNTIYF. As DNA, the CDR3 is TGTGCCAGCAAAGACTACGTGTTCTCTGGAAACACCATATATTTT.

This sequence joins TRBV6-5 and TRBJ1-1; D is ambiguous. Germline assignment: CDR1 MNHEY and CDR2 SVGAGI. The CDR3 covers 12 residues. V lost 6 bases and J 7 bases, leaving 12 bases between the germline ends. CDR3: CASSSPGGEAFF. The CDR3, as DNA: TGTGCCAGCAGCAGTCCGGGAGGTGAAGCTTTCTTT.

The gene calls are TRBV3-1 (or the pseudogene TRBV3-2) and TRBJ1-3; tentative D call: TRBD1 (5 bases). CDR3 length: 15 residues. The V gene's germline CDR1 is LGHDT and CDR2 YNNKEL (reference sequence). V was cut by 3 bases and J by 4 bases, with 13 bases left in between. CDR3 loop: CASSQGGRRGNTIYF. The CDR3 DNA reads TGTGCCAGCAGCCAGGGGGGTCGAAGGGGAAACACCATATATTTT.